These T cell receptor beta chains were read from a single sample in a study of Graves' ophthalmopathy and Graves' hyperthyroidism. TCRdb ran MiXCR on the multiplex PCR reads and lists one entry per CDR3 protein. The sample lists over 40,000 distinct CDR3 sequences, around 48% seen once, with about 24% in the top ten. Sequencing was performed on peripheral blood. These receptors all come from an adult man with Graves' ophthalmopathy. Each CDR3 is given with its conserved first and last residue. Fields, in order: V gene, clone size, J gene, CDR3 protein. Size values are once, few and many counts, or a class for expanded clones, and some rows have none.

v_call: TRBV20-1
clone_size: many
j_call: TRBJ1-2
cdr3_aa: CSAPRDRGRVSGYTF

v_call: TRBV2
clone_size: NA
j_call: TRBJ2-3
cdr3_aa: CASTDLADTQYF

v_call: TRBV25-1
clone_size: NA
j_call: TRBJ1-6
cdr3_aa: CASSESISQGDNSPLHF

v_call: TRBV7-9
clone_size: NA
j_call: TRBJ2-7
cdr3_aa: CASSSWGQGASYEQYF

v_call: TRBV5-8
clone_size: many
j_call: TRBJ2-3
cdr3_aa: CASSLGLAGGEADTQYF

v_call: TRBV28
clone_size: many
j_call: TRBJ1-2
cdr3_aa: CASSSRSSDSPYGYTF

v_call: TRBV12-5
clone_size: many
j_call: TRBJ2-1
cdr3_aa: CASASTGVSYNEQFF

v_call: TRBV9
clone_size: NA
j_call: TRBJ2-1
cdr3_aa: CASSVVVTGEQFF

v_call: TRBV5-1
clone_size: NA
j_call: TRBJ2-7
cdr3_aa: CASSRHRGYEQYF

v_call: TRBV6-1
clone_size: few
j_call: TRBJ2-2
cdr3_aa: CASRTKRDAGELFF

v_call: TRBV2
clone_size: NA
j_call: TRBJ2-5
cdr3_aa: CASRGTGGVETQYF

v_call: TRBV20-1
clone_size: NA
j_call: TRBJ2-1
cdr3_aa: CSARLAGGPNEQFF

v_call: TRBV9
clone_size: few
j_call: TRBJ1-6
cdr3_aa: CASSVGVGDSPLHF

v_call: TRBV5-6
clone_size: NA
j_call: TRBJ2-5
cdr3_aa: CASSFITTSGRGETQYF

v_call: TRBV20-1
clone_size: NA
j_call: TRBJ2-3
cdr3_aa: CSARPGSGRITDTQYF

v_call: TRBV5-1
clone_size: NA
j_call: TRBJ2-3
cdr3_aa: CASTIQGLSTDTQYF

v_call: TRBV19
clone_size: medium-sized
j_call: TRBJ2-1
cdr3_aa: CASSDPYNEQFF

v_call: TRBV19
clone_size: many
j_call: TRBJ2-4
cdr3_aa: CASRQIPGQGAVTKNIQYF

v_call: TRBV4-1
clone_size: many
j_call: TRBJ1-4
cdr3_aa: CASSQIQGGNEKLFF

v_call: TRBV2
clone_size: NA
j_call: TRBJ2-1
cdr3_aa: CASSDGTHYNEQFF

v_call: TRBV15
clone_size: NA
j_call: TRBJ2-1
cdr3_aa: CATSRETGSYNEQFF

v_call: TRBV20-1
clone_size: NA
j_call: TRBJ1-6
cdr3_aa: CSARPGQGGQGSPLHF

v_call: TRBV7-9
clone_size: many
j_call: TRBJ1-5
cdr3_aa: CASSLVTGSNQPQHF

v_call: TRBV5-8
clone_size: many
j_call: TRBJ1-1
cdr3_aa: CASSLGGPMNTEAFF

v_call: TRBV19
clone_size: medium-sized
j_call: TRBJ2-3
cdr3_aa: CASSAGQGRLDTQYF

v_call: TRBV7-6
clone_size: NA
j_call: TRBJ2-2
cdr3_aa: CASSTRDRGYAGELFF

v_call: TRBV29-1
clone_size: NA
j_call: TRBJ2-1
cdr3_aa: CSAEAKQQRAEQFF

v_call: TRBV7-2
clone_size: medium-sized
j_call: TRBJ1-1
cdr3_aa: CASSPFGRNTEAFF

v_call: TRBV7-9
clone_size: NA
j_call: TRBJ1-2
cdr3_aa: CASSEGQGYGYTF

v_call: TRBV10-1
clone_size: NA
j_call: TRBJ2-5
cdr3_aa: CASSGRLGGETQYF

v_call: TRBV19
clone_size: many
j_call: TRBJ2-3
cdr3_aa: CASSLYFVSGRGGYTDTQYF

v_call: TRBV5-1
clone_size: NA
j_call: TRBJ2-7
cdr3_aa: CASSLYRDYSYEQYF

v_call: TRBV7-7
clone_size: once
j_call: TRBJ2-1
cdr3_aa: CASSLDGAGGSNEQFF

v_call: TRBV6-5
clone_size: many
j_call: TRBJ2-7
cdr3_aa: CASSRAGCCYEQYF

v_call: TRBV4-1
clone_size: NA
j_call: TRBJ1-6
cdr3_aa: CASSQGTASPLHF

v_call: TRBV19
clone_size: many
j_call: TRBJ1-6
cdr3_aa: CASSTPPGTADYYNSPLHF

v_call: TRBV2
clone_size: NA
j_call: TRBJ1-5
cdr3_aa: CATGEANQPQHF

v_call: TRBV20-1
clone_size: NA
j_call: TRBJ2-7
cdr3_aa: CSPSTGTSGEGYEQYF

v_call: TRBV2
clone_size: NA
j_call: TRBJ2-7
cdr3_aa: CASSGGTSGHYEQYF